This is a list of T cell receptor beta chains from one sample in a study of Ad26.COV2.S vaccination and SARS-CoV-2 variants. Some clones are missing from TCRdb's copy, which holds only in-frame ones; the method was immunoSEQ multiplex PCR. The sample yields some 190,000 clones, 70% to 90% seen once. This specimen consisted of peripheral blood, obtained after recovery from COVID-19. The source of these receptors is a human donor who had recovered from COVID-19. Both conserved end residues are part of each CDR3. The D gene is left open where the match is weak. A row's size may be missing; if present it is once, few, many or a size class.

V	D	J	size	DNA	CDR3
TRBV5-4	TRBD1	TRBJ1-3	NA	TGTGCCAGCAGCCCGGACAGGACTTTCTCTGGAAACACCATATATTTT	CASSPDRTFSGNTIYF
TRBV21-1	NA	TRBJ2-1	NA	TGTGCCAGCAGCAAGTCGATAGCTGCCTACAATGAGCAGTTCTTC	CASSKSIAAYNEQFF
TRBV5-1	TRBD2	TRBJ2-1	NA	TGCGCCAGCAGCTTGGAGGGACTATACAATGAGCAGTTCTTC	CASSLEGLYNEQFF
TRBV6-7	TRBD1	TRBJ1-5	NA	TGTGCCAGCAGTTACTGCCGGACAGGATGCAATCAGCCCCAGCATTTT	CASSYCRTGCNQPQHF
TRBV6-5	NA	TRBJ1-1	few	TGTGCCAGCAGTTACCGGGGGGCTGAAGCTTTCTTT	CASSYRGAEAFF
TRBV5-1	NA	TRBJ1-1	NA	TGCGCCAGCAGCTTGGACCAGGGGAACACTGAAGCTTTCTTT	CASSLDQGNTEAFF
TRBV7-9	NA	TRBJ2-7	NA	TGTGCCAGCAGCCCAAACTACGAGCAGTACTTC	CASSPNYEQYF
TRBV11-3	NA	TRBJ2-1	NA	TGTGCCAGCAGCTTGGGCGGGAACGGGGTTCACAATGAGCAGTTCTTC	CASSLGGNGVHNEQFF
TRBV5-1	TRBD1	TRBJ1-5	NA	TGCGCCAGCAGCTCATATGGGACAGGGGCAATAGGCAATCAGCCCCAGCATTTT	CASSSYGTGAIGNQPQHF
TRBV6-6	NA	TRBJ1-5	NA	TGTGCCAGCAGTGCGTACAGGGCTACGGGGGGCCAGCCCCAGCATTTT	CASSAYRATGGQPQHF
TRBV7-3	NA	TRBJ1-1	NA	TGTGCCAGCAGCTTAACTGGGGGCAGTGGCACTGAAGCTTTCTTT	CASSLTGGSGTEAFF
TRBV30	NA	TRBJ2-1	NA	TGTGCCTGGAGTATCAATGAGCAGTTCTTC	CAWSINEQFF
TRBV5-1	TRBD2	TRBJ2-3	few	TGCGCCAGCAGTCGGGGGGTCGGCGGGACAGATACGCAGTATTTT	CASSRGVGGTDTQYF
TRBV6-5	NA	TRBJ1-1	NA	TGTGCCAGCAGTACCATCGGAGGGTATAACACTGAAGCTTTCTTT	CASSTIGGYNTEAFF